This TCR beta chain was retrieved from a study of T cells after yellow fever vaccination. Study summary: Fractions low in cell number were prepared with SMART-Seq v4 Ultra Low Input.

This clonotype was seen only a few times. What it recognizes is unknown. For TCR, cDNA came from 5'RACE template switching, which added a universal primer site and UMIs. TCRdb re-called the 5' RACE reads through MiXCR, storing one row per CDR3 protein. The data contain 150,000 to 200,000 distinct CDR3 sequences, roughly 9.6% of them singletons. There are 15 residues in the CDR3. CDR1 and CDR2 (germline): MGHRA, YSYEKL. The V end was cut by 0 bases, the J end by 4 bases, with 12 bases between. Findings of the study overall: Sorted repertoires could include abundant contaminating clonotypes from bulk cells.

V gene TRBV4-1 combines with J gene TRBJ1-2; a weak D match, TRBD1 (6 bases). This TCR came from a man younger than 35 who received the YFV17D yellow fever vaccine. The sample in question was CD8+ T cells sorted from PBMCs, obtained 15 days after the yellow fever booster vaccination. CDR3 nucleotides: TGCGCCAGCAGCCAAGATGCGGGGGCCACCTATGGCTACACCTTC. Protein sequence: CASSQDAGATYGYTF.